Presented here are 23 T cell receptor beta chains from one specimen sequenced in a study of radiation and T cells in renal cell carcinoma. Assay used: immunoSEQ multiplex PCR; TCRdb lists only in-frame clones, some missing. The sample has about 91,000 clones; roughly four fifths are singletons. The time point: baseline pretreatment blood. Treatment described: 15 Gy SBRT to primary tumor, nephrectomy 4 weeks later. Material: blood, obtained from a patient whose treatment included radiotherapy and nephrectomy. These receptors originate from a man aged 55-75 years with renal cell carcinoma.

The table lists this clone with a few counts. This chain uses TRBV19 with TRBJ1-5; D is perhaps TRBD1 (6 bases). V was pared by 4 bases and J by 7 bases, with 14 bases between. The CDR3 has 14 amino acids. Germline CDR1 reads LNHDA; CDR2 reads SQIVND (reference sequence). This CDR3 reads CASSRGRDPQPQHF. CDR3 in DNA: TGTGCCAGTAGTAGGGGGCGAGATCCCCAGCCCCAGCATTTT.

The V gene is TRBV7-9, the J gene TRBJ1-1, with TRBD1 matching over 7 bases. This CDR3 contains 13 residues. Germline loops: CDR1 SEHNR, CDR2 FQNEAQ (reference sequence). V lost 6 bases and J lost 4; bases outside the gene matches: 5. The chain's CDR3 is CASRPTGVTEAFF. The CDR3 DNA is TGTGCCAGCAGACCCACAGGGGTCACTGAAGCTTTCTTT. The entire variable domain, with the rest obtained from reference TRBV7-9 and TRBJ1-1, is as follows: DTGVSQNPRHKITKRGQNVTFRCDPISEHNRLYWYRQTLGQGPEFLTYFQNEAQLEKSRLLSDRFSAERPKGSFSTLEIQRTEQGDSAMYLCASRPTGVTEAFFGQGTRLTVV.

The J gene is TRBJ2-2, the V gene TRBV14; the match to TRBD2 covers 10 bases. The ends lost 4 bases at V and 4 bases at J; junction bases unmatched: 3. The germline CDR1 and CDR2 sequences are SGHDN and FVKESK. CDR3 length equals 15 residues. The chain's CDR3 is CASSRLAGTTGELFF. In nucleotides, the CDR3 is TGTGCCAGCAGCCGACTAGCGGGTACCACCGGGGAGCTGTTTTTT. Supplemented by reference TRBV14 and TRBJ2-2, the full variable domain reads EAGVTQFPSHSVIEKGQTVTLRCDPISGHDNLYWYRRVMGKEIKFLLHFVKESKQDESGMPNNRFLAERTGGTYSTLKVQPAELEDSGVYFCASSRLAGTTGELFFGEGSRLTVL.

This clone appeared once. The CDR3 sequence is CAWGTGSSGNTIYF. The CDR3 DNA reads as TGTGCCTGGGGAACAGGTAGCTCTGGAAACACCATATATTTT. The chain joins TRBV30 to TRBJ1-3; TRBD1 might be the D (5 bases). The CDR3 spans 14 residues. CDR1 GTSNPN and CDR2 SVGIG come from the germline V gene (reference sequence). Trimming took off 5 bases at V and 0 bases at J, with 11 bases between the two ends. The full variable domain, completed using reference TRBV30 and TRBJ1-3, is SQTIHQWPATLVQPVGSPLSLECTVEGTSNPNLYWYRQAAGRGLQLLFYSVGIGQISSEVPQNLSASRPQDRQFILSSKKLLLSDSGFYLCAWGTGSSGNTIYFGEGSWLTVV.

This clone was observed once. The chain links TRBV4-3 to TRBJ1-5; D may be TRBD1 (5 bases). V was trimmed by 1 base and J by 3 bases, leaving 13 bases between them. The CDR3 runs to 16 residues. Germline V gives CDR1 LGHNA, CDR2 YSLEER. The CDR3 is CASSQVWGASNQPQHF. The DNA for the CDR3 is TGCGCCAGCAGCCAAGTTTGGGGCGCATCCAATCAGCCCCAGCATTTT.

The chain links TRBV7-2 to TRBJ2-7, with D maybe TRBD2 (7 bases). V lost 6 bases to trimming and J lost 0 bases, with 15 bases between them. This CDR3 is built from 15 residues. CDR1 is SGHTA and CDR2 is FQGNSA in the germline V gene. The CDR3 loop is CASSPTGGGSYEQYF. DNA for the CDR3: TGTGCCAGCAGTCCGACGGGGGGCGGCTCCTACGAGCAGTACTTC. Variable domain in full (rest from reference TRBV7-2 and TRBJ2-7): GAGVSQSPSNKVTEKGKDVELRCDPISGHTALYWYRQSLGQGLEFLIYFQGNSAPDKSGLPSDRFSAERTGGSVSTLTIQRTQQEDSAVYLCASSPTGGGSYEQYFGPGTRLTVT.

This clone has just a few counts. Written as DNA, the CDR3 is TGTGCCAGCAGCCGAGATACTAGCGGTAGTGAGCAGTACTTC. This gives the protein CASSRDTSGSEQYF. This chain connects TRBV7-9 to TRBJ2-7; 8 bases line up with TRBD2. The V and J ends lost 5 bases and 7 bases, in that order; junction bases with no gene match: 10. CDR1 SEHNR and CDR2 FQNEAQ come from the germline V gene (reference sequence). The CDR3 is 14 amino acids.

The rearrangement joins TRBV6-5 to TRBJ2-5; possible D gene TRBD1, 5 bases. Trimming removed 7 bases at V and 4 bases at J, with 16 bases between. The length of the CDR3 is 14 residues. Germline CDR1 reads MNHEY; CDR2 reads SVGAGI. Written as DNA, the CDR3 is TGTGCCAGCACCACGGACATCGTAGGAGAGACCCAGTACTTC. Its translation is CASTTDIVGETQYF.

This sequence joins TRBV7-2 and TRBJ1-3; no clear D gene. V was shortened by 2 bases and J by 0 bases, with 5 bases between the two germline ends. This CDR3 contains 14 residues. The V gene's germline CDR1 is SGHTA and CDR2 FQGNSA. The CDR3 sequence: CASSLSHSGNTIYF. DNA for the CDR3: TGTGCCAGCAGCTTAAGTCACTCTGGAAACACCATATATTTT.

V is TRBV27 and J is TRBJ1-1; TRBD1 is a possible D gene (6 bases). Trimming removed 5 bases at V and 2 bases at J, with 12 bases between. CDR3 length: 14 residues. CDR1 MNHEY and CDR2 SMNVEV come from the germline V gene (reference sequence). CDR3 coding DNA: TGTGCCAGCAGTAGCCAACAGGGAAACACTGAAGCTTTCTTT. It specifies CASSSQQGNTEAFF.

This clone is a singleton in its sample. This chain uses TRBV19 with TRBJ2-5; 11 bases are shared with TRBD2. V trimming: 6 bases; J trimming: 3 bases; junction bases outside the gene matches: 6. Germline lookup yields CDR1 LNHDA and CDR2 SQIVND (reference sequence). The CDR3 totals 15 residues. CDR3 in DNA: TGTGCCAGTAGGAGGACTAGCGGGCGGGAAGAGACCCAGTACTTC. Protein sequence: CASRRTSGREETQYF.

CDR3 residues: CASTYNTGELFF. Here the CDR3 DNA reads TGTGCCAGCACCTACAACACCGGGGAGCTGTTTTTT. The V call is TRBV7-2, the J call TRBJ2-2; D call uncertain. This CDR3 is built from 12 residues. The V gene lost 7 bases and the J gene lost 2 bases, with 5 bases spanning the gap. CDR1 is SGHTA and CDR2 is FQGNSA in the germline V gene.

The chain couples TRBV11-2 to TRBJ2-7; D is uncertain. CDR1 and CDR2 (germline): SGHAT, FQNNGV. Trimming removed 1 base from V and 3 bases from J, with 10 bases in between. The CDR3 loop spans 14 amino acids. The CDR3 coding sequence is TGTGCCAGCAGCTTAGGGCCCTATGGCTACGAGCAGTACTTC. Translation: CASSLGPYGYEQYF.

This sequence joins TRBV4-2 and TRBJ1-1, with D maybe TRBD1 (5 bases). CDR1 is LGHNA and CDR2 is YNFKEQ in the germline V gene. The V gene lost 0 bases and the J gene lost 4 bases, with 15 bases spanning the gap. The CDR3 is made up of 16 amino acids. The CDR3 nucleotides are TGTGCCAGCAGCCAAGACGGGGGGAAGGCGGGCACTGAAGCTTTCTTT. It encodes CASSQDGGKAGTEAFF.

The chain is built from TRBV1 and TRBJ2-3; the table calls TRBD2, which could not be checked here. TRBV1 is annotated as a pseudogene. This CDR3 contains 13 residues. The CDR3 loop is CTSSSGSWNTQYF. CDR3 DNA sequence: TGCACCAGCAGCTCGGGGAGTTGGAATACGCAGTATTTT.

J is TRBJ2-5 and V is TRBV7-2, with D perhaps matching TRBD1 (6 bases). The CDR3 runs to 14 residues. V lost 5 bases to trimming and J lost 1 base, with 11 bases between them. The germline gives CDR1 SGHTA, CDR2 FQGNSA. CDR3 DNA sequence: TGTGCCAGCAGCCCCGGACAGATCCAAGAGACCCAGTACTTC. Protein product: CASSPGQIQETQYF.

The rearrangement uses TRBV19 and TRBJ1-4; 7 nucleotides match TRBD1. The germline V gene has CDR1 LNHDA and CDR2 SQIVND (reference sequence). The CDR3 contains 15 residues. Trimming cost V 5 bases and J 0 bases; bases outside gene matches: 3. The CDR3 protein is CASSGQDATNEKLFF. In DNA form, the CDR3 reads TGTGCCAGTAGTGGACAGGACGCAACTAATGAAAAACTGTTTTTT.

This chain uses TRBV11-2 with TRBJ1-5; TRBD1 is a possible D gene (5 bases). Germline-derived CDR1 and CDR2 are SGHAT and FQNNGV. This CDR3 spans 15 amino acids. Between the trimmed V and J ends, which lost 0 bases and 2 bases, there was a span of 8 bases. The CDR3 is CASSLDGAGNQPQHF. CDR3 nucleotides: TGTGCCAGCAGCTTAGATGGGGCAGGCAATCAGCCCCAGCATTTT. Looking up the rest from reference TRBV11-2 and TRBJ1-5 gives the full variable domain: EAGVAQSPRYKIIEKRQSVAFWCNPISGHATLYWYQQILGQGPKLLIQFQNNGVVDDSQLPKDRFSAERLKGVDSTLKIQPAKLEDSAVYLCASSLDGAGNQPQHFGDGTRLSIL.

The chain links TRBV5-1 to TRBJ2-2; D not resolved. The CDR3 sequence is 13 residues long. Per germline, CDR1 SGHRS and CDR2 YFSETQ. V was trimmed by 1 base and J by 6 bases, leaving 7 bases between them. CDR3: CASSLNQPGELFF. The CDR3 coding sequence is TGCGCCAGCAGCTTGAATCAGCCCGGGGAGCTGTTTTTT. The entire variable domain, with the rest obtained from reference TRBV5-1 and TRBJ2-2, is as follows: KAGVTQTPRYLIKTRGQQVTLSCSPISGHRSVSWYQQTPGQGLQFLFEYFSETQRNKGNFPGRFSGRQFSNSRSEMNVSTLELGDSALYLCASSLNQPGELFFGEGSRLTVL.

The V gene is TRBV19, the J gene TRBJ1-2; 9 nucleotides match TRBD1. The CDR3 loop spans 14 amino acids. The trim removed 4 bases at V and 2 bases at J, leaving 2 bases unmatched. Germline loops: CDR1 LNHDA, CDR2 SQIVND (reference sequence). CDR3 region: CASSNGQGNYGYTF. The CDR3 DNA is TGTGCCAGTAGTAACGGACAGGGGAACTATGGCTACACCTTC. The full variable domain, completed using reference TRBV19 and TRBJ1-2, is DGGITQSPKYLFRKEGQNVTLSCEQNLNHDAMYWYRQDPGQGLRLIYYSQIVNDFQKGDIAEGYSVSREKKESFPLTVTSAQKNPTAFYLCASSNGQGNYGYTFGSGTRLTVV.

The rearrangement joins TRBV30 to TRBJ2-7; the D is unclear. The CDR3 spans 11 residues. Trimming left V 6 bases short and J 9 bases short, with 15 bases between. Per germline, CDR1 GTSNPN and CDR2 SVGIG (reference sequence). CDR3 amino acids: CACDTLTVQYF. The CDR3 bases are TGTGCCTGCGACACCCTTACGGTGCAGTACTTC.

This sequence joins TRBV5-1 and TRBJ2-5, with D perhaps matching TRBD2 (5 bases). The germline V gene encodes CDR1 SGHRS and CDR2 YFSETQ. The CDR3 length is 15 residues. Between the trimmed V and J ends, which lost 0 bases and 5 bases, there was a span of 14 bases. The CDR3: CASSLEIGSEETQYF. CDR3 coding DNA: TGCGCCAGCAGCTTGGAAATAGGGAGCGAGGAGACCCAGTACTTC.

This clone occurred a few times. The rearrangement joins TRBV5-1 to TRBJ2-2; D possibly corresponds to TRBD1 (6 bases). The CDR3 totals 15 residues. In germline, CDR1 is SGHRS, CDR2 YFSETQ. Trimming removed 2 bases at V and 4 bases at J, with 12 bases between. The CDR3 spells CASSFGGRGTGELFF. CDR3 coding DNA: TGCGCCAGCAGCTTTGGGGGCAGGGGCACCGGGGAGCTGTTTTTT.